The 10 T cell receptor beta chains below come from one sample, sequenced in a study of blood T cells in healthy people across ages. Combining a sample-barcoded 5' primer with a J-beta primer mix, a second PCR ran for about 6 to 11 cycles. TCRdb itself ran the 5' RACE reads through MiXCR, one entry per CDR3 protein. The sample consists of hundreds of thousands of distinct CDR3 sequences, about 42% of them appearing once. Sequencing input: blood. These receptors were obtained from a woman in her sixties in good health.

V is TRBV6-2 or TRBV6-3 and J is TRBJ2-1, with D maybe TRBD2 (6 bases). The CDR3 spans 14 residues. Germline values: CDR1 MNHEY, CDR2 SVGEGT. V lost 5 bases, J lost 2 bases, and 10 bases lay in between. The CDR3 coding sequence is TGTGCCAGCAGTCCTAGCGTTACCTACAATGAGCAGTTCTTC. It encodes CASSPSVTYNEQFF.

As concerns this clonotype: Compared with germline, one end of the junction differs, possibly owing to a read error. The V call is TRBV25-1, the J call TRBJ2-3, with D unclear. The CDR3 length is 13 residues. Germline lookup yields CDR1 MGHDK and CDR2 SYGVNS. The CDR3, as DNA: TGTGCCTGCAGCGCCACGGTTGAGGATACGCAGTATTTT. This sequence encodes CACSATVEDTQYF. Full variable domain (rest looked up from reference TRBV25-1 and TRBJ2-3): EADIYQTPRYLVIGTGKKITLECSQTMGHDKMYWYQQDPGMELHLIHYSYGVNSTEKGDLSSESTVSRIRTEHFPLTLESARPSHTSQYLCACSATVEDTQYFGPGTRLTVL.

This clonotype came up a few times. The CDR3 DNA sequence: TGTGCCAGCAGAAGGACTAGCGGACGTGGGGATACGCAGTATTTT. This translates into CASRRTSGRGDTQYF. The V call is TRBV28, the J call TRBJ2-3; 10 bases align to TRBD2. This CDR3 spans 15 amino acids. Germline V CDR1 and CDR2: MDHEN, SYDVKM. J was trimmed by 6 bases and V by 6 bases; bases with no gene match: 9. The whole variable domain, filled in from reference TRBV28 and TRBJ2-3, reads DVKVTQSSRYLVKRTGEKVFLECVQDMDHENMFWYRQDPGLGLRLIYFSYDVKMKEKGDIPEGYSVSREKKERFSLILESASTNQTSMYLCASRRTSGRGDTQYFGPGTRLTVL.

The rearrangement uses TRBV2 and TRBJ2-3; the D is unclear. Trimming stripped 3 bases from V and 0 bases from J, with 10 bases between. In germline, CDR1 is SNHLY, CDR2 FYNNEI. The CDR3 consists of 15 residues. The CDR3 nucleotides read TGTGCCAGCAGTGATTTCAAAACTAGCACAGATACGCAGTATTTT. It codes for CASSDFKTSTDTQYF.

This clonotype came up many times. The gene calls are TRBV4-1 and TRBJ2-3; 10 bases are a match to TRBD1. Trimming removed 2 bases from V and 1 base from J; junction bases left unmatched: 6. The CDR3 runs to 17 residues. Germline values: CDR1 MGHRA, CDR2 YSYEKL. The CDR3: CASSQLAGTGGTDTQYF. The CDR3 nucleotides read TGCGCCAGCAGCCAACTAGCCGGGACAGGGGGCACAGATACGCAGTATTTT.

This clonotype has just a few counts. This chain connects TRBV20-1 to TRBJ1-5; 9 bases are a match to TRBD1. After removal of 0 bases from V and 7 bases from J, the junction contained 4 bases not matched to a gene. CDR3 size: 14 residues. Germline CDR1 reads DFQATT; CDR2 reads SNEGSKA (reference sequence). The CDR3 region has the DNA TGCAGTGCTAGAGATCGGACAGGGGAACAGCCCCAGCATTTT. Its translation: CSARDRTGEQPQHF.

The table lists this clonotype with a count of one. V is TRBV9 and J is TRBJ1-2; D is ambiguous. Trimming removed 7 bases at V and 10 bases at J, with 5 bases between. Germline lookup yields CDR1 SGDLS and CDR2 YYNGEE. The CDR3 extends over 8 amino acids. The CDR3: CASGPYTF. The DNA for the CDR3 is TGTGCCAGCGGACCCTACACCTTC.

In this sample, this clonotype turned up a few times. The CDR3 reads CASTPPSSSYEQYF. The DNA of the CDR3 is TGTGCCAGCACCCCGCCGTCAAGCTCCTACGAGCAGTACTTC. The chain recombines TRBV28 with TRBJ2-7; D remains ambiguous. This CDR3 spans 14 amino acids. The germline V gene has CDR1 MDHEN and CDR2 SYDVKM. V was shortened by 7 bases and J by 0 bases, with 13 bases between the two germline ends.

CDR3 in amino acids: CASSNHGGDTQYF. The CDR3, as DNA: TGCGCCAGCAGCAACCATGGGGGAGATACGCAGTATTTT. This chain connects TRBV5-1 to TRBJ2-3; D is possibly TRBD1 or TRBD2 (5 bases each). Germline V lookup: CDR1 SGHRS, CDR2 YFSETQ. The CDR3 totals 13 residues. Trimming left V 4 bases short and J 5 bases short, with 11 bases between.

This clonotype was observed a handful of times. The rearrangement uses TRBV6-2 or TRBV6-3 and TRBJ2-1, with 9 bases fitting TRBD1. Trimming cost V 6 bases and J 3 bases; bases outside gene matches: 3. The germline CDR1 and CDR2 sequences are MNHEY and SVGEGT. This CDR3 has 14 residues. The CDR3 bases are TGTGCCAGCAGAGGGACAGGGATCTACAATGAGCAGTTCTTC. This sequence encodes CASRGTGIYNEQFF.